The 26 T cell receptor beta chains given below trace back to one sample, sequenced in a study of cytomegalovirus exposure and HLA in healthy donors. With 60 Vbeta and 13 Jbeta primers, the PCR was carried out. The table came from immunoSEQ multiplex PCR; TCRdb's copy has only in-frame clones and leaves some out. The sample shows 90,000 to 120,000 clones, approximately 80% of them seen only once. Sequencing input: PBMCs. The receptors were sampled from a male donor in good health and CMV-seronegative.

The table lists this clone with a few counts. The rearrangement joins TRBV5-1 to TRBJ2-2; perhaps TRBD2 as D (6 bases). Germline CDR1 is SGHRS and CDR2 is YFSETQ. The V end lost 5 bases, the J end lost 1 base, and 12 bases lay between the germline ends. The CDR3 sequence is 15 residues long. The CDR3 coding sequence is TGCGCCAGCAGGGATCGGGGAGGGAACACCGGGGAGCTGTTTTTT. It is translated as CASRDRGGNTGELFF.

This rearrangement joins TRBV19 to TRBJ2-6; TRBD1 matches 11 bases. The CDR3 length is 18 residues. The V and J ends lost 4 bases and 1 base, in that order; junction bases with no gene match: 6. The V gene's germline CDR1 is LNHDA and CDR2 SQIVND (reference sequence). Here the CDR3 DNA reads TGTGCCAGTAGTACCGGGACAGGGGGAGCATCTGGGGCCAACGTCCTGACTTTC. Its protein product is CASSTGTGGASGANVLTF.

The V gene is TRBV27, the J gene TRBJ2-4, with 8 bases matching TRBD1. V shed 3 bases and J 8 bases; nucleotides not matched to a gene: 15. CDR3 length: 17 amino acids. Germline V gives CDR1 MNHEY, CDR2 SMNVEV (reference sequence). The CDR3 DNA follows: TGTGCCAGCAGTTTTTCACGGACAGGGTTCGAAATTGACATTCAGTACTTC. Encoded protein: CASSFSRTGFEIDIQYF.

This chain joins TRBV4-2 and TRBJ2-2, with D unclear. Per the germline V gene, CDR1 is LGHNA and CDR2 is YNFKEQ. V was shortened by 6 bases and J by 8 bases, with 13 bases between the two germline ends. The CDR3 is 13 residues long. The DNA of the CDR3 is TGTGCCAGCAGTACTTTCCTTATAGGGGAGCTGTTTTTT. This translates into CASSTFLIGELFF.

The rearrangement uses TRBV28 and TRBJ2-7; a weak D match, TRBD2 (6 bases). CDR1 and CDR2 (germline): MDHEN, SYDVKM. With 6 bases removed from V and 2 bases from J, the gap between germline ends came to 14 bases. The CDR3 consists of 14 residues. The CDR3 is CASRPGLPPYEQYF. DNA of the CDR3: TGTGCCAGCAGGCCGGGACTGCCCCCCTACGAGCAGTACTTC.

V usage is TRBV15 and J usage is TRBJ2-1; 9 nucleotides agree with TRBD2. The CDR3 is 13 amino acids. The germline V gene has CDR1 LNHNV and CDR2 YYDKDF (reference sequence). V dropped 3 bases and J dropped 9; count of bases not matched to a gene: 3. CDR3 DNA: TGTGCCACCAGCAGGGGACTAGCTGGTGAGCAGTTCTTC. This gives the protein CATSRGLAGEQFF.

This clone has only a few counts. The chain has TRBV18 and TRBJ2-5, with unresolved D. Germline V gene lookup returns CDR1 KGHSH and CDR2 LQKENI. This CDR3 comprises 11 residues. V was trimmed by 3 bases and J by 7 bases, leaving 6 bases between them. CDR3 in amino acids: CASSPGRTQYF. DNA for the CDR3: TGTGCCAGCTCACCGGGCCGGACCCAGTACTTC.

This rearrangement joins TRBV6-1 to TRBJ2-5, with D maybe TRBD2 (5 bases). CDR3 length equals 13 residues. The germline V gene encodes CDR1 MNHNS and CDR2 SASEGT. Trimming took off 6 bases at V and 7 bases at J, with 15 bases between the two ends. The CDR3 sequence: CASRAWAGVTQYF. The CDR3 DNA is TGTGCCAGCAGGGCCTGGGCCGGGGTGACCCAGTACTTC.

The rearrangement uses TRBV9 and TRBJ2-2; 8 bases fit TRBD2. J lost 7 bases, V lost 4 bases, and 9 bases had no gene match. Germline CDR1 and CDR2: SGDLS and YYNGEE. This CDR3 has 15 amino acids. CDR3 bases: TGTGCCAGCAGCCGGGGGGGAGGGGTTAGCGGGGAGCTGTTTTTT. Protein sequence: CASSRGGGVSGELFF.

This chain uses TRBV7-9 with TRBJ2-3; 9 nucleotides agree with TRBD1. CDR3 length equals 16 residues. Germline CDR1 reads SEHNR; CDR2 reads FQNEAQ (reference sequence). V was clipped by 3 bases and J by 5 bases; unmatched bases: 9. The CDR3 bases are TGTGCCAGCAGCTTTAACAGGGGGCTAATGGGAGATACGCAGTATTTT. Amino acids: CASSFNRGLMGDTQYF.

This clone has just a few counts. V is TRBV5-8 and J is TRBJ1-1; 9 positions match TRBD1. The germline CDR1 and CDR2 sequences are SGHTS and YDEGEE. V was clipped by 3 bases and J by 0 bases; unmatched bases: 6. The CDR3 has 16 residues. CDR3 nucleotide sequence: TGTGCCAGCAGCTCATGGACAGGGGTATTGAACACTGAAGCTTTCTTT. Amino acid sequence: CASSSWTGVLNTEAFF.

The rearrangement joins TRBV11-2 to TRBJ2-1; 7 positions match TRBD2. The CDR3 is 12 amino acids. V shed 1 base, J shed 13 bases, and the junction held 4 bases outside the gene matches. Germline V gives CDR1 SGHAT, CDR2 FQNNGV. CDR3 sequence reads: CASSLGAGEQFF. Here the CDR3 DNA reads TGTGCCAGCAGCTTAGGGGCGGGAGAACAGTTCTTC. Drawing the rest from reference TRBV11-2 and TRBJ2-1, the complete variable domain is EAGVAQSPRYKIIEKRQSVAFWCNPISGHATLYWYQQILGQGPKLLIQFQNNGVVDDSQLPKDRFSAERLKGVDSTLKIQPAKLEDSAVYLCASSLGAGEQFFGPGTRLTVL.

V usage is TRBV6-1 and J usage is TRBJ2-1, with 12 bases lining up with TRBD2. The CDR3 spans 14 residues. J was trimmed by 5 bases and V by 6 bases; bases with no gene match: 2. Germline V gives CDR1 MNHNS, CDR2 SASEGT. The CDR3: CASRTSGSHNEQFF. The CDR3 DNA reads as TGTGCCAGCAGGACTAGCGGGAGTCACAATGAGCAGTTCTTC.

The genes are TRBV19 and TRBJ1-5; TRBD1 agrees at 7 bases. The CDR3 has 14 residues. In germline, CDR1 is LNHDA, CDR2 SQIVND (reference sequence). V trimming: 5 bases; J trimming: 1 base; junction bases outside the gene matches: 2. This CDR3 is CASSAQGSNQPQHF. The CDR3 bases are TGTGCCAGTAGTGCACAGGGGAGCAATCAGCCCCAGCATTTT.

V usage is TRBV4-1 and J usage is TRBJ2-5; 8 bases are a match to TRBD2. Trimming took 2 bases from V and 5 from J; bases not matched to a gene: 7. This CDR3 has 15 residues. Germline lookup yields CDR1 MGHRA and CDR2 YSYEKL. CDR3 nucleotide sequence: TGCGCCAGCAGCCAATACTCTCCGGGGGGGGAGACCCAGTACTTC. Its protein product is CASSQYSPGGETQYF.

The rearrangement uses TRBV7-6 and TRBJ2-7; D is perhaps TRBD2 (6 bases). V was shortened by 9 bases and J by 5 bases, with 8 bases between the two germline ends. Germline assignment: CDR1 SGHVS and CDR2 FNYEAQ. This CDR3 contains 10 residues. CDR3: CASAGNEQYF. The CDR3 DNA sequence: TGTGCCAGTGCGGGGAACGAGCAGTACTTC.

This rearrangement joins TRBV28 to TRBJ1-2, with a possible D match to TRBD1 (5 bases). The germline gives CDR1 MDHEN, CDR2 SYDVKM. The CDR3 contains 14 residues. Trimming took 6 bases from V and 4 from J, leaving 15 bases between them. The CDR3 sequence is CASSLDSSIYGYTF. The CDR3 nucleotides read TGTGCCAGCAGCCTTGACAGCTCAATCTATGGCTACACCTTC.

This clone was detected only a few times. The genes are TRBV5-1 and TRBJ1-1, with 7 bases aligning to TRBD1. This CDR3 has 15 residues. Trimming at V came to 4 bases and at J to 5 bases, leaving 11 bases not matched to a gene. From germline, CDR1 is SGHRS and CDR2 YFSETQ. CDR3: CASSPSPLDRTEAFF. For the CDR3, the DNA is TGCGCCAGCAGCCCCTCGCCTTTGGACAGGACTGAAGCTTTCTTT.

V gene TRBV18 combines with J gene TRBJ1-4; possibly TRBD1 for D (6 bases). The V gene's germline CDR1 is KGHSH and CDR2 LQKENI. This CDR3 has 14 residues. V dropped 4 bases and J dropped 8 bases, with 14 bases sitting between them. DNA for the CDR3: TGTGCCAGCTCACTCACTGGGGGCGAGGAAAAACTGTTTTTT. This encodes CASSLTGGEEKLFF.

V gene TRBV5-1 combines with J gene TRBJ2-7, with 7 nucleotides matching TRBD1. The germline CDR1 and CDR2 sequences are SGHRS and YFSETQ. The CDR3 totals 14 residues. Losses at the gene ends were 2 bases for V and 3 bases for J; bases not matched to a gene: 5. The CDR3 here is CASSLGGQHYEQYF. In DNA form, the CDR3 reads TGCGCCAGCAGCTTAGGGGGACAGCACTACGAGCAGTACTTC.

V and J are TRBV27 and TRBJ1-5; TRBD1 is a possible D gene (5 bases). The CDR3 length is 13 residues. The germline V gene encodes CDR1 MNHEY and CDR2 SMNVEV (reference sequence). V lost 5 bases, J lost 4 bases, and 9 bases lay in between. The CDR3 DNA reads TGTGCCAGCAGTAGGGAGGGGAATCAGCCCCAGCATTTT. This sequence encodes CASSREGNQPQHF.

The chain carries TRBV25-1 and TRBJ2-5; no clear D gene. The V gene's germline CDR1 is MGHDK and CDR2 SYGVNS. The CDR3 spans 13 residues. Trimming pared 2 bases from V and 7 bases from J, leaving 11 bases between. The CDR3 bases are TGTGCCAGCAGTGAACTAAGCGCCGGGACCCAGTACTTC. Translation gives CASSELSAGTQYF.

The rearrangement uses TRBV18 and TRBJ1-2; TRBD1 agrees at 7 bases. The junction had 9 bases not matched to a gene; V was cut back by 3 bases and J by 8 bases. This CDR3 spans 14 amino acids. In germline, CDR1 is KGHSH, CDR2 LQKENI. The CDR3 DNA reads TGTGCCAGCTCACCGACCGGGACAGAGGGAGGCTACACCTTC. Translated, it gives CASSPTGTEGGYTF.

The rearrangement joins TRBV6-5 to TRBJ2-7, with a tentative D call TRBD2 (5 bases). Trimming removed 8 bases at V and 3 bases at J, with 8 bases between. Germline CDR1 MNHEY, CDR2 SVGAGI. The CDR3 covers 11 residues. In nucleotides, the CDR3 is TGTGCCAGCTCGGGGTTCTACGAGCAGTACTTC. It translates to CASSGFYEQYF.

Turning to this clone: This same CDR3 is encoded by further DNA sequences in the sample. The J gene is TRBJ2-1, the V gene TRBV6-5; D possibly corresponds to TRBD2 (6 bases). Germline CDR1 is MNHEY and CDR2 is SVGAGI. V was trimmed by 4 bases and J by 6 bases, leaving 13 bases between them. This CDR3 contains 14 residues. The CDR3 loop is CASSSPTSGNEQFF. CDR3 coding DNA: TGTGCCAGCAGTTCCCCGACTAGTGGCAATGAGCAGTTCTTC.

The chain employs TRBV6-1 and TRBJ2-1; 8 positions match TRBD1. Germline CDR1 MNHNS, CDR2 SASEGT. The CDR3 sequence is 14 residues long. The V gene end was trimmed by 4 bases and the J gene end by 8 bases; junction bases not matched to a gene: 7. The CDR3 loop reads CASSGTGQAYEQFF. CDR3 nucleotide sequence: TGTGCCAGCAGTGGGACAGGGCAGGCATATGAGCAGTTCTTC.